The clone carrying this TCR beta chain was observed a handful of times. The data were obtained in a study of T cell changes during pregnancy in multiple sclerosis. The repertoire was sequenced with immunoSEQ multiplex PCR; TCRdb's copy has only in-frame clones and lacks some. The sample consists of 40,000 to 60,000 clones, around 93% of them appearing once. The material sequenced was peripheral blood, taken after pregnancy. This receptor was taken from a female donor with multiple sclerosis, enrolled in a pregnancy study.

The CDR3: CASSLGWQGGETQYF. CDR3 DNA sequence: TGTGCCAGCAGCTTAGGGTGGCAGGGAGGGGAGACCCAGTACTTC. The chain recombines TRBV7-7 with TRBJ2-5, with 7 bases matching TRBD2. V dropped 1 base and J dropped 5; count of bases not matched to a gene: 7. Germline V lookup: CDR1 SSHAT, CDR2 FNYEAQ (reference sequence). This CDR3 is 15 amino acids long.